This T cell receptor (beta chain) was captured in a study of blood T cell repertoires in COVID-19. Study-level information: The United States, Italy and Spain supplied acute and convalescent COVID-19 samples. T cells, B-cell-depleted T cells, or PBMCs provided the cDNA or gDNA that served as material.

The CDR3 length is 16 residues. Germline V CDR1 and CDR2: SGHAT, FQNNGV. The V segment lost 5 bases and the J segment 8 bases; nucleotides outside the gene matches: 13. The authors' processing: Estimated nucleated cell counts came from reference gene primer amplification. Using immunoSEQ multiplex PCR, the repertoire was profiled, and TCRdb retains in-frame clones only, with some absent. Clone size and V and J calls were adopted from that table, with D and trimming inferred from the DNA. This table holds 250,000 to 350,000 clones, more than 80% found once. The source is a man in his late teens or twenties who had recovered from COVID-19. Sequencing was done on a sample of peripheral blood. The rearrangement joins TRBV11-2 to TRBJ2-1; 9 nucleotides line up with TRBD1. The CDR3: CASSRIQGAERDEQFF. CDR3 in DNA: TGTGCCAGCAGCCGGATACAGGGGGCCGAGCGGGATGAGCAGTTCTTC.